This paragraph reports one TCR beta chain. This record comes from a study of blood T cell repertoires in COVID-19. The CDR3 covers 13 residues. Trimming took 6 bases from V and 2 from J; bases not matched to a gene: 3. The germline CDR1 and CDR2 sequences are MDHEN and SYDVKM. Libraries were prepared by immunoSEQ multiplex PCR; TCRdb keeps only in-frame clonotypes and omits some of them. The data contain approximately 240,000 clones, approximately 90% of them singletons. The rearrangement joins TRBV28 to TRBJ1-2, with 7 bases fitting TRBD1. This TCR was recovered from a woman under 40 with acute COVID-19. The sequenced sample was PBMCs or T cells enriched from blood (not recorded which). The CDR3 DNA is TGTGCCAGCAGGGGACAGATCAACTATGGCTACACCTTC. The encoded protein is CASRGQINYGYTF.